This T cell receptor beta chain originates from a study of T cells in Graves' hyperthyroidism and ophthalmopathy. This clonotype was picked up many times. Researchers took RNA transcripts and amplified the TCR beta CDR3 regions from them. During a first-round RT-PCR of the TCR CDR3, the HTBI primer set was used. Using its own MiXCR run on the multiplex PCR reads, TCRdb lists one record per CDR3 protein. This table has some 350,000 distinct CDR3 sequences, roughly 15% appearing once. Based on clinical symptoms, serum thyroxine and TRAb, thyroid ultrasound and orbital computed tomography, diagnoses were reached. This TCR came from a woman aged 60-75 years with Graves' ophthalmopathy. The sequencing input was blood.

Here the CDR3 DNA reads TGTGCCAGCACCCACAGGGGGCCAACGGAGGCGCAGTATTTT. This translates into CASTHRGPTEAQYF. This sequence joins TRBV28 and TRBJ2-3; 9 bases map to TRBD1. The CDR3 has 14 residues. CDR1 and CDR2 from the germline V gene are MDHEN and SYDVKM. The trim removed 7 bases at V and 10 bases at J, leaving 12 bases unmatched.